A selection of T cell receptor beta chains follows, all from one sample in a study of T cell repertoires in cytomegalovirus infection. For these TCRs, the target antigens are not known. TCRdb itself ran the reads through MiXCR, one entry per CDR3 protein. The sample consists of approximately 590,000 distinct CDR3 sequences, over 35% of them appearing once. The sequencing used cultured PBMCs, collected from culture after CMV antigen stimulation. These receptors were taken from a human donor in good health (CMV status not recorded). Some clones in this sample may be carry-over from other donors' samples. The CDR3 runs from the conserved cysteine through the conserved F or W. Fields, in order: clone size, J gene, D gene, V gene, CDR3 DNA, CDR3 protein. D genes are given only for firm matches. Size tells how often a clone was seen (once, few, many) or the class of an expanded clone, and some rows leave it out.

clone_size: NA
j_call: TRBJ1-6
d_call: NA
v_call: TRBV13
cdr3_nt: TGTGCCAGCAGTTTGGGGGTTGTCGATAATTCACCCCTCCACTTT
cdr3_aa: CASSLGVVDNSPLHF

clone_size: few
j_call: TRBJ2-5
d_call: NA
v_call: TRBV29-1
cdr3_nt: TGCAGCGTTGTCCCCAAAGAGACCCAGTACTTC
cdr3_aa: CSVVPKETQYF

clone_size: few
j_call: TRBJ2-3
d_call: TRBD2
v_call: TRBV7-9
cdr3_nt: TGTGCCAGCAGCTTACTCAAGCGGGGGACCCGCAGGCATACGCAGTATTTT
cdr3_aa: CASSLLKRGTRRHTQYF

clone_size: few
j_call: TRBJ1-1
d_call: NA
v_call: TRBV5-5
cdr3_nt: TGTGCCAGCAGCCTTCACCGGGGGGCGGCTGAAGCTTTCTTT
cdr3_aa: CASSLHRGAAEAFF

clone_size: few
j_call: TRBJ2-2
d_call: NA
v_call: TRBV4-3
cdr3_nt: TGCGCCAGCAGCCAAGGCCAGTCCAACACCGGGGAGCTGTTTTTT
cdr3_aa: CASSQGQSNTGELFF

clone_size: NA
j_call: TRBJ2-7
d_call: NA
v_call: TRBV12-3/TRBV12-4
cdr3_nt: TGTGCCAGCAGTTTTAGACACCGCTACGAGCAGTACTTC
cdr3_aa: CASSFRHRYEQYF

clone_size: NA
j_call: TRBJ2-3
d_call: NA
v_call: TRBV6-1
cdr3_nt: TGTGCCAGCAGTCTCGCATACCGTGAGACAGATACGCAGTATTTT
cdr3_aa: CASSLAYRETDTQYF

clone_size: NA
j_call: TRBJ2-1
d_call: TRBD2
v_call: TRBV4-2
cdr3_nt: TGTGCCAGCAGCGGGCTAGCGGACCATGTGGAGCAGTTCTTC
cdr3_aa: CASSGLADHVEQFF

clone_size: NA
j_call: TRBJ1-4
d_call: TRBD1
v_call: TRBV7-8
cdr3_nt: TGTGCCAGCAGCCCCGGACAGGCGGGGTTTAGTGAAAAACTGTTTTTT
cdr3_aa: CASSPGQAGFSEKLFF

clone_size: NA
j_call: TRBJ1-4
d_call: NA
v_call: TRBV7-9
cdr3_nt: TGTGCCAGCAGCGCGACTGGGGAAAAACTGTTTTTT
cdr3_aa: CASSATGEKLFF

clone_size: NA
j_call: TRBJ1-6
d_call: NA
v_call: TRBV19
cdr3_nt: TGTGCCAGTAGAATACAGCGTGTTGGTAATTCACCCCTCCACTTT
cdr3_aa: CASRIQRVGNSPLHF

clone_size: NA
j_call: TRBJ1-2
d_call: NA
v_call: TRBV11-2
cdr3_nt: TGTGCCAGCAGCTTTCGCAGGGGCCCAGGTGGCTACACCTTC
cdr3_aa: CASSFRRGPGGYTF

clone_size: many
j_call: TRBJ1-4
d_call: NA
v_call: TRBV7-2
cdr3_nt: TGTGCCAGCAGCTTAGCGCCGGGGGAATTTGGAAAACTGTTTTTT
cdr3_aa: CASSLAPGEFGKLFF

clone_size: few
j_call: TRBJ2-5
d_call: NA
v_call: TRBV6-6
cdr3_nt: TGTGCCAGTTCCCAGGGCATCCAAGAGACCCAGTACTTC
cdr3_aa: CASSQGIQETQYF

clone_size: few
j_call: TRBJ2-1
d_call: TRBD2
v_call: TRBV7-2
cdr3_nt: TGTGCCAGCAGCTTTATAACTAGCGCCGAGCAGTTCTTC
cdr3_aa: CASSFITSAEQFF

clone_size: NA
j_call: TRBJ1-1
d_call: NA
v_call: TRBV20-1
cdr3_nt: TGCAGTGCTAGTGAAGGACCTAACACTGAAGCTTTCTTT
cdr3_aa: CSASEGPNTEAFF

clone_size: many
j_call: TRBJ2-5
d_call: NA
v_call: TRBV7-2
cdr3_nt: TGTGCCAGCAGCTTAAGCCCTCCCCCCTTTGAGGAGACCCAGTACTTC
cdr3_aa: CASSLSPPPFEETQYF

clone_size: NA
j_call: TRBJ2-7
d_call: TRBD1
v_call: TRBV7-2
cdr3_nt: TGTGCCAGCAGCTCCCAAGGGACAGTCTCCTACGAGCAGTACTTC
cdr3_aa: CASSSQGTVSYEQYF

clone_size: few
j_call: TRBJ2-1
d_call: NA
v_call: TRBV7-8
cdr3_nt: TGTGCCAGCTCCACAGGTTTTGGACGCAATGAGCAGTTCTTC
cdr3_aa: CASSTGFGRNEQFF

clone_size: NA
j_call: TRBJ1-1
d_call: TRBD1
v_call: TRBV7-4
cdr3_nt: TGTGCCAGCAGCTCTACCGACAGGGATGTTGAAGCTTTCTTT
cdr3_aa: CASSSTDRDVEAFF

clone_size: NA
j_call: TRBJ1-1
d_call: TRBD1
v_call: TRBV11-2
cdr3_nt: TGTGCCAGCAGCACAGGGGGGACTGAAGCTTTCTTT
cdr3_aa: CASSTGGTEAFF

clone_size: few
j_call: TRBJ2-7
d_call: TRBD2
v_call: TRBV7-2
cdr3_nt: TGTGCCAGCACCGGGACTAGCGGGAGGCTTTGGCTCAACGAGCAGTACTTC
cdr3_aa: CASTGTSGRLWLNEQYF

clone_size: few
j_call: TRBJ1-1
d_call: TRBD1
v_call: TRBV28
cdr3_nt: TGTGCCAGCAGTTCTCAGGGGGCGCCTGGGAACACTGAAGCTTTCTTT
cdr3_aa: CASSSQGAPGNTEAFF

clone_size: NA
j_call: TRBJ2-6
d_call: TRBD2
v_call: TRBV4-1
cdr3_nt: TGCGCCAGCAGCCAAGGGACTAGCGGGAGATCTGGGGCCAACGTCCTGACTTTC
cdr3_aa: CASSQGTSGRSGANVLTF

clone_size: NA
j_call: TRBJ2-7
d_call: NA
v_call: TRBV20-1
cdr3_nt: TGCAGTGCTAGAGGGACTGCCCAGGGAGAGCAGTACTTC
cdr3_aa: CSARGTAQGEQYF

clone_size: few
j_call: TRBJ1-3
d_call: NA
v_call: TRBV7-2
cdr3_nt: TGTGCCAGCAGCTTCGACCGCTCCTCTGGAAACACCATATATTTT
cdr3_aa: CASSFDRSSGNTIYF

clone_size: NA
j_call: TRBJ2-1
d_call: TRBD1
v_call: TRBV11-2
cdr3_nt: TGTGCCAGCAGCTCACTTCGACAGGGGAGGCAGTTCTTC
cdr3_aa: CASSSLRQGRQFF

clone_size: NA
j_call: TRBJ2-5
d_call: NA
v_call: TRBV20-1
cdr3_nt: TGCAGTGCTAGTGGGGCAGGCCGTGGGGCTCAAGAGACCCAGTACTTC
cdr3_aa: CSASGAGRGAQETQYF

clone_size: many
j_call: TRBJ1-5
d_call: NA
v_call: TRBV7-2
cdr3_nt: TGTGCCAGCAGCTTAGTCCTTGGGCAGCCCCAGCATTTT
cdr3_aa: CASSLVLGQPQHF

clone_size: NA
j_call: TRBJ2-3
d_call: NA
v_call: TRBV20-1
cdr3_nt: TGCAGTGCTGAAGATTCCGCGGTAGCAACAGATACGCAGTATTTT
cdr3_aa: CSAEDSAVATDTQYF

clone_size: NA
j_call: TRBJ2-5
d_call: TRBD2
v_call: TRBV7-2
cdr3_nt: TGTGCCAGCAGCGCCTCCCTAGCGGGGGGGCGATGGGGGACCCAGTACTTC
cdr3_aa: CASSASLAGGRWGTQYF

clone_size: NA
j_call: TRBJ2-1
d_call: TRBD2
v_call: TRBV25-1
cdr3_nt: TGTGCCAGCAGTGAATGGTCGGGAGGTGAGCAGTTCTTC
cdr3_aa: CASSEWSGGEQFF

clone_size: NA
j_call: TRBJ1-1
d_call: NA
v_call: TRBV7-2
cdr3_nt: TGTGCCAGCAGCATCATGAACACTGAAGCTTTCTTT
cdr3_aa: CASSIMNTEAFF

clone_size: few
j_call: TRBJ2-1
d_call: NA
v_call: TRBV19
cdr3_nt: TGTGCCAGTAGTACTCACAAAGACAATGAGCAGTTCTTC
cdr3_aa: CASSTHKDNEQFF

clone_size: many
j_call: TRBJ2-4
d_call: NA
v_call: TRBV7-9
cdr3_nt: TGTGCCAGCAGCCTCGCCTATATAGCCAAAAACATTCAGTACTTC
cdr3_aa: CASSLAYIAKNIQYF

clone_size: few
j_call: TRBJ1-2
d_call: TRBD1
v_call: TRBV27
cdr3_nt: TGTGCCAGCAGTTTATCCGGTATGGGCAGGGGGTTCTATGGCTACACCTTC
cdr3_aa: CASSLSGMGRGFYGYTF

clone_size: NA
j_call: TRBJ2-7
d_call: TRBD2
v_call: TRBV12-3/TRBV12-4
cdr3_nt: TGTGCCAGCACCTCCGGGACTATTACCTACGAGCAGTACTTC
cdr3_aa: CASTSGTITYEQYF

clone_size: NA
j_call: TRBJ2-1
d_call: TRBD2
v_call: TRBV20-1
cdr3_nt: TGCAGTGCCATCTCCGGGACTAGCACTCCTGAGCAGTTCTTC
cdr3_aa: CSAISGTSTPEQFF

clone_size: NA
j_call: TRBJ1-1
d_call: NA
v_call: TRBV7-4
cdr3_nt: TGTGCCAGCGGAGCTTGGCAATCTGAAGCTTTCTTT
cdr3_aa: CASGAWQSEAFF

clone_size: NA
j_call: TRBJ2-7
d_call: NA
v_call: TRBV2
cdr3_nt: TGTGCCAGCAGTGGATTGCTTGGCTACGAGCAGTACTTC
cdr3_aa: CASSGLLGYEQYF

clone_size: few
j_call: TRBJ1-5
d_call: TRBD1
v_call: TRBV6-1
cdr3_nt: TGTGCCAGCAGTGAGGGGACAGGGGTGGAGCCCCAGCATTTT
cdr3_aa: CASSEGTGVEPQHF

clone_size: many
j_call: TRBJ1-2
d_call: NA
v_call: TRBV7-2
cdr3_nt: TGTGCCAGCAGCTTATTGATCCGGGAGTACTATGGCTACACCTTC
cdr3_aa: CASSLLIREYYGYTF

clone_size: few
j_call: TRBJ2-3
d_call: NA
v_call: TRBV7-2
cdr3_nt: TGTGCCAGCAGCTTAATGGTTGCCACAGATACGCAGTATTTT
cdr3_aa: CASSLMVATDTQYF

clone_size: NA
j_call: TRBJ2-2
d_call: NA
v_call: TRBV6-1
cdr3_nt: TGTGCCAGCAGTGAAAATGGGGGAGGCGACACCGGGGAGCTGTTTTTT
cdr3_aa: CASSENGGGDTGELFF

clone_size: NA
j_call: TRBJ1-5
d_call: TRBD1
v_call: TRBV19
cdr3_nt: TGTGCCAGTACCAGCCAGGACAGGCTCAATCAGCCCCAGCATTTT
cdr3_aa: CASTSQDRLNQPQHF

clone_size: few
j_call: TRBJ2-5
d_call: TRBD2
v_call: TRBV7-6
cdr3_nt: TGTGCCAGCAGCTTAGTTCGGCTAGCGGGCCGGGAGACCCAGTACTTC
cdr3_aa: CASSLVRLAGRETQYF

clone_size: few
j_call: TRBJ2-1
d_call: TRBD2
v_call: TRBV6-1
cdr3_nt: TGTGCCAGCAGTCCTACGTCATTACAGCGGGAGAGGGGGAATGAGCAGTTCTTC
cdr3_aa: CASSPTSLQRERGNEQFF

clone_size: few
j_call: TRBJ2-1
d_call: TRBD2
v_call: TRBV12-3/TRBV12-4
cdr3_nt: TGTGCCAGCAGTTTCGGACTAGCGGGGGGATTGTTCTTC
cdr3_aa: CASSFGLAGGLFF

clone_size: NA
j_call: TRBJ2-5
d_call: NA
v_call: TRBV7-7
cdr3_nt: TGTGCCAGCAGCTTCGGACAGGAGGGGGAGACCCAGTACTTC
cdr3_aa: CASSFGQEGETQYF

clone_size: few
j_call: TRBJ2-5
d_call: NA
v_call: TRBV7-2
cdr3_nt: TGTGCCAGCAGCCTTACACCGGGAGAGGGAGAGACCCAGTACTTC
cdr3_aa: CASSLTPGEGETQYF

clone_size: NA
j_call: TRBJ1-4
d_call: NA
v_call: TRBV28
cdr3_nt: TGTGCCAGCCAAGGGCAGAATAATGAAAAACTGTTTTTT
cdr3_aa: CASQGQNNEKLFF